A selection of T cell receptor beta chains follows, all from one sample in a study of response to subunit inactivated influenza vaccine. From the RT-PCR reads, TCRdb called clonotypes with MiXCR, one entry per CDR3 protein. The data contain hundreds of thousands of distinct CDR3 sequences, approximately 15% of them singletons. Source: PBMCs from blood, taken roughly 12 days after vaccination. These receptors all stem from a man aged 45-65 years who received an inactivated influenza vaccine. Each CDR3 is given with its conserved first and last residue. A D gene is named only where the DNA matches it firmly. Size is stated for part of the rows, as once, few or many counts, or as a class when the clone is expanded.

abundance	j_gene	v_gene	d_gene	CDR3aa	CDR3nt
NA	TRBJ2-1	TRBV3-1	NA	CASSHGTVNEQFF	TGTGCCAGCAGCCATGGGACCGTCAATGAGCAGTTCTTC
NA	TRBJ2-1	TRBV7-9	NA	CASSLGDGTYNEQFF	TGTGCCAGCAGCTTAGGGGACGGAACCTACAATGAGCAGTTCTTC
few	TRBJ2-5	TRBV28	NA	CASKRDNETQYF	TGTGCCAGCAAACGGGACAATGAGACCCAGTACTTC
NA	TRBJ2-2	TRBV18	TRBD2	CASSPDASGTGELFF	TGTGCCAGCTCACCAGATGCTAGCGGGACCGGGGAGCTGTTTTTT
NA	TRBJ2-7	TRBV4-1	TRBD1	CASRSTGRTTNEQYF	TGCGCCAGCAGGTCGACAGGGAGAACAACGAACGAGCAGTACTTC
NA	TRBJ2-7	TRBV12-3/TRBV12-4	NA	CASSFLTPYWTGKWEQYF	TGTGCCAGCAGTTTCCTAACCCCCTACTGGACGGGGAAGTGGGAGCAGTACTTC
few	TRBJ1-6	TRBV20-1	NA	CSAVNSYNSPLHF	TGCAGTGCCGTTAACTCCTATAATTCACCCCTCCACTTT
few	TRBJ2-5	TRBV6-2/TRBV6-3	NA	CASSLVELGTQYF	TGTGCCAGCAGTTTGGTCGAACTTGGGACCCAGTACTTC
NA	TRBJ1-2	TRBV2	NA	CASSAAWEIGYGYTF	TGTGCCAGCAGTGCCGCCTGGGAGATCGGCTATGGCTACACCTTC
many	TRBJ2-1	TRBV14	NA	CASRRGSKEIVNEQFF	TGTGCCAGCAGACGGGGGAGTAAAGAGATTGTGAATGAGCAGTTCTTC
NA	TRBJ2-2	TRBV14	TRBD1	CASSQDRVLTGELFF	TGTGCCAGCAGCCAGGACAGGGTTCTCACCGGGGAGCTGTTTTTT
NA	TRBJ2-1	TRBV7-9	NA	CASSLDGAGRANEQFF	TGTGCCAGCAGCTTAGACGGTGCTGGAAGGGCTAATGAGCAGTTCTTC
few	TRBJ2-7	TRBV7-2	NA	CASSLRGPGYEQYF	TGTGCCAGCAGCTTACGGGGCCCGGGCTACGAGCAGTACTTC
NA	TRBJ2-1	TRBV7-9	NA	CASSPPGTWDDNEQFF	TGTGCCAGCAGCCCCCCCGGGACATGGGACGACAATGAGCAGTTCTTC
few	TRBJ2-5	TRBV20-1	TRBD2	CSASSSGNKETQYF	TGCAGTGCTAGTTCTAGCGGTAACAAAGAGACCCAGTACTTC
few	TRBJ2-3	TRBV5-1	NA	CASSLGYRSTDTQYF	TGCGCCAGCAGCTTGGGGTATAGGAGTACAGATACGCAGTATTTT
many	TRBJ1-2	TRBV4-3	TRBD1	CASSQDLPGQGVLSYGYTF	TGCGCCAGCAGCCAAGATCTCCCCGGACAGGGCGTCCTGAGCTATGGCTACACCTTC
few	TRBJ2-2	TRBV5-1	TRBD1	CASSPRTGSGGELFF	TGCGCCAGCAGCCCGAGGACAGGGTCCGGCGGGGAGCTGTTTTTT
NA	TRBJ2-1	TRBV11-2	NA	CASSRLTYNEQFF	TGTGCCAGCAGCCGACTTACTTACAATGAGCAGTTCTTC
few	TRBJ1-3	TRBV2	NA	CASSEDLPGHKF	TGTGCCAGCAGTGAAGACCTCCCGGGACACAAGTTT
NA	TRBJ1-1	TRBV6-1	TRBD1	CAIQGAWDTEAFF	TGTGCCATCCAGGGGGCTTGGGACACTGAAGCTTTCTTT
NA	TRBJ1-5	TRBV28	TRBD1	CASSTTGQGVQPQHF	TGTGCCAGCAGTACCACCGGACAGGGGGTTCAGCCCCAGCATTTT
few	TRBJ2-1	TRBV29-1	NA	CSVESPGAIYNEQFF	TGCAGCGTTGAAAGTCCGGGGGCCATATACAATGAGCAGTTCTTC
NA	TRBJ1-1	TRBV5-6	NA	CASSLRGAPNTEAFF	TGTGCCAGCAGCTTGAGGGGGGCCCCGAACACTGAAGCTTTCTTT
few	TRBJ2-1	TRBV5-1	TRBD2	CASSFQTSGVYNEQFF	TGCGCCAGCAGCTTCCAGACTAGCGGTGTCTACAATGAGCAGTTCTTC
few	TRBJ2-2	TRBV3-1	NA	CASSPLQFAGELFF	TGTGCCAGCAGCCCCCTGCAATTCGCCGGGGAGCTGTTTTTT
NA	TRBJ1-6	TRBV6-1	NA	CASGTGTLYSPLHF	TGTGCCAGCGGGACGGGGACGCTTTACTCACCCCTCCACTTT
few	TRBJ1-1	TRBV20-1	NA	CSARPTSKAFF	TGCAGTGCTCGCCCGACCTCTAAAGCTTTCTTT
NA	TRBJ2-7	TRBV20-1	NA	CSARGAWTKSGEQYF	TGCAGTGCTAGAGGGGCTTGGACTAAATCGGGCGAGCAGTACTTC
few	TRBJ2-1	TRBV5-5	TRBD1	CASSLVPGQDSYNEQFF	TGTGCCAGCAGCTTGGTGCCGGGACAGGACTCCTACAATGAGCAGTTCTTC
NA	TRBJ2-1	TRBV7-9	NA	CASSGGAASSYNEQFF	TGTGCCAGCAGCGGGGGGGCAGCCTCCTCCTACAATGAGCAGTTCTTC
few	TRBJ1-1	TRBV5-5	NA	CASSLEQGGSMRAFF	TGTGCCAGCAGCTTGGAACAGGGCGGATCGATGCGAGCTTTCTTT
NA	TRBJ2-7	TRBV7-2	TRBD1	CASSLLQGALYEQYF	TGTGCCAGCAGCCTTCTACAGGGGGCTCTGTACGAGCAGTACTTC
NA	TRBJ2-7	TRBV5-4	TRBD2	CASSRDGGGSYEQYF	TGTGCCAGCAGCCGGGACGGGGGGGGCTCCTACGAGCAGTACTTC